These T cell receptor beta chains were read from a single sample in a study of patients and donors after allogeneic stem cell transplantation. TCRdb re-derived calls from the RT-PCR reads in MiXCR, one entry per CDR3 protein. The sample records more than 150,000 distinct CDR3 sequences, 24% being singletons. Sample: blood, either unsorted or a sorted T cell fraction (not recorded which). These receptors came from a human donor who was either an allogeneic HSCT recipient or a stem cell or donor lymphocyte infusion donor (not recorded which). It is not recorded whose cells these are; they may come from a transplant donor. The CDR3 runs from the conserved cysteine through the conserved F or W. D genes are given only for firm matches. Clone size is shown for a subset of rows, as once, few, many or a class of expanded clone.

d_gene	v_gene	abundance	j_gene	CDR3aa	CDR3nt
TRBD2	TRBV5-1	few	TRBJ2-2	CASSPPDQREYTGELFF	TGCGCCAGCAGCCCCCCAGACCAGCGGGAGTACACCGGGGAGCTGTTTTTT
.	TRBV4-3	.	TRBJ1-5	CASSQERVGPTNQPQHF	TGCGCCAGCAGCCAAGAACGTGTAGGGCCAACCAATCAGCCCCAGCATTTT
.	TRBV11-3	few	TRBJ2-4	CASSKYDGGEAKNIQYF	TGTGCCAGCAGCAAATACGACGGGGGAGAGGCCAAAAACATTCAGTACTTC
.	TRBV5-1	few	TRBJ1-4	CASSLASDPRIGRTNEKLFF	TGCGCCAGCAGCTTGGCTTCGGACCCGCGGATAGGTAGGACTAATGAAAAACTGTTTTTT
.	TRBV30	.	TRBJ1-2	CAWSPPIGSNYGYTF	TGTGCCTGGAGTCCCCCGATAGGCTCGAACTATGGCTACACCTTC
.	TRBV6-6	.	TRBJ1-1	CASTWGDVMNTEAFF	TGTGCCAGCACTTGGGGGGACGTAATGAACACTGAAGCTTTCTTT
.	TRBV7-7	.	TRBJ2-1	CASSLSDRNEQFF	TGTGCTAGCAGCCTCTCGGACCGCAATGAGCAGTTCTTC
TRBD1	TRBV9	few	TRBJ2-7	CASSLRDREGSYEQYF	TGTGCCAGCAGCCTCCGGGACAGGGAGGGATCCTACGAGCAGTACTTC
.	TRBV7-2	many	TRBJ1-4	CASSGRRSNEKLFF	TGTGCCAGCAGCGGAAGGAGGTCAAATGAAAAACTGTTTTTT
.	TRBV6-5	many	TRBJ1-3	CASSPEFSGNTIYF	TGTGCCAGCAGCCCCGAATTCTCTGGAAACACCATATATTTT
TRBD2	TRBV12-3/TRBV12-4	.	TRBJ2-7	CASSGGTTYEQYF	TGTGCCAGCAGCGGCGGGACTACCTACGAGCAGTACTTC
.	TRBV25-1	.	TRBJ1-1	CASHRGTEAFF	TGTGCCAGCCACCGGGGCACTGAAGCTTTCTTT
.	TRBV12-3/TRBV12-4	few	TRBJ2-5	CASTVIGTETQYF	TGTGCCAGCACCGTCATCGGGACTGAGACCCAGTACTTC
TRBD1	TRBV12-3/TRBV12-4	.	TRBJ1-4	CASSFRPGQGGKEEKLFF	TGTGCCAGCAGTTTCCGACCGGGACAGGGCGGGAAGGAGGAAAAACTGTTTTTT
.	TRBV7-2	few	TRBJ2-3	CASSWTVGGLTDTQYF	TGTGCCAGCAGCTGGACGGTGGGAGGCCTAACAGATACGCAGTATTTT
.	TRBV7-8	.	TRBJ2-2	CASSRLPETGELFF	TGTGCCAGCAGCCGGTTGCCAGAAACCGGGGAGCTGTTTTTT
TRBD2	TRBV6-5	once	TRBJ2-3	CASGEAGGDTQYF	TGTGCCAGCGGGGAGGCGGGAGGAGATACGCAGTATTTT
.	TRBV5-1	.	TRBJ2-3	CASSLVLAVDTQYF	TGCGCCAGCAGCTTGGTGTTAGCGGTAGATACGCAGTATTTT
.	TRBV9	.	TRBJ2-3	CASSVARITDTQYF	TGTGCCAGCAGCGTAGCCAGGATCACAGATACGCAGTATTTT
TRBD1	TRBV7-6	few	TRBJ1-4	CASSPFGTVSEKLFF	TGTGCCAGCAGCCCATTTGGGACAGTCAGCGAAAAACTGTTTTTT
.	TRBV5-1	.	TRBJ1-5	CASSLQPGSDQPQHF	TGCGCCAGCAGCTTGCAGCCGGGCTCGGATCAGCCCCAGCATTTT
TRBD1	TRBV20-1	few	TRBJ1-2	CSASRGSYGYTF	TGCAGTGCTAGCAGGGGGTCTTATGGCTACACCTTC
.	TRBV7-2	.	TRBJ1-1	CASSFSGMGTEAFF	TGTGCCAGCAGCTTTTCTGGGATGGGCACTGAAGCTTTCTTT
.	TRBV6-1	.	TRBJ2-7	CASSERYSYEQYF	TGTGCCAGCAGTGAACGCTACTCCTACGAGCAGTACTTC
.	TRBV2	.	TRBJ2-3	CASKVLAGETDTQYF	TGTGCCAGCAAGGTCTTGGCAGGGGAGACAGATACGCAGTATTTT
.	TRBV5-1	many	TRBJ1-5	CASSEGSGPQHF	TGCGCCAGCAGCGAGGGGAGTGGGCCCCAGCATTTT
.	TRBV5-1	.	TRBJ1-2	CASSLGVATANYGYTF	TGCGCCAGCAGCTTGGGGGTCGCGACAGCTAACTATGGCTACACCTTC
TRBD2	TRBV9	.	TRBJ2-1	CASSGLAGSYNEQFF	TGTGCCAGCTCGGGACTAGCGGGCTCCTACAATGAGCAGTTCTTC
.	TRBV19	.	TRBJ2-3	CASRRDLLTDTQYF	TGTGCCAGTAGACGGGACCTCCTCACAGATACGCAGTATTTT
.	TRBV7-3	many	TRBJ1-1	CASSPAMNTEAFF	TGTGCCAGCAGCCCAGCCATGAACACTGAAGCTTTCTTT
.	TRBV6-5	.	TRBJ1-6	CASSARALDSPLHF	TGTGCCAGCAGCGCCAGGGCCCTAGATTCACCCCTCCACTTT
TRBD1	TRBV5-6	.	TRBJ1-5	CASSLGRGTGVDNQPQHF	TGTGCCAGCAGCTTGGGCCGTGGGACAGGGGTTGACAATCAGCCCCAGCATTTT
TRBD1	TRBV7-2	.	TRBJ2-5	CASSARQGGKETQYF	TGTGCCAGCAGCGCCAGACAGGGTGGGAAGGAGACCCAGTACTTC
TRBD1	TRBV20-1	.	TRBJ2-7	CSASSTGTGSYEQYF	TGCAGTGCTAGTTCTACAGGGACAGGCTCCTACGAGCAGTACTTC
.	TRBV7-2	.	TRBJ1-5	CASSFDSQPRHF	TGTGCCAGCAGTTTTGACAGTCAGCCCCGGCATTTT
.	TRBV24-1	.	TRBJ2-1	CATAGGYNEQFF	TGTGCCACCGCTGGGGGATACAATGAGCAGTTCTTC
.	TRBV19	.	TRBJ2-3	CASRYRPDLTMLF	TGTGCCAGTAGGTACAGGCCAGACCTTACTATGTTGTTT
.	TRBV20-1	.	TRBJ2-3	CSANRGGDTQYF	TGCAGTGCCAATAGGGGGGGAGATACGCAGTATTTT
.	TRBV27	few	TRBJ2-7	CASSFGGEQYF	TGTGCCAGCAGTTTCGGGGGCGAGCAGTACTTC
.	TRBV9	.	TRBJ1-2	CASSVAANYGYTF	TGTGCCAGCAGCGTAGCCGCTAACTATGGCTACACCTTC
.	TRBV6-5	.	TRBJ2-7	CASSPDRIYEQYF	TGTGCCAGCAGCCCCGACAGAATCTACGAGCAGTACTTC
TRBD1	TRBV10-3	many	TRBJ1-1	CAITGTGDDEAFF	TGTGCCATCACGGGGACAGGTGATGATGAAGCTTTCTTT
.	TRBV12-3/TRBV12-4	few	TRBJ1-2	CASSRGGRGYTF	TGTGCCAGCAGCCGAGGCGGAAGAGGCTACACCTTC
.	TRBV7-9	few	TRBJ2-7	CASSQRGRGAYEQYF	TGTGCCAGCAGCCAAAGGGGCAGGGGAGCCTACGAGCAGTACTTC
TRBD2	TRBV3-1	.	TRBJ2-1	CASSQGGLAGAWEQFF	TGTGCCAGCAGCCAAGGAGGACTAGCGGGAGCTTGGGAGCAGTTCTTC